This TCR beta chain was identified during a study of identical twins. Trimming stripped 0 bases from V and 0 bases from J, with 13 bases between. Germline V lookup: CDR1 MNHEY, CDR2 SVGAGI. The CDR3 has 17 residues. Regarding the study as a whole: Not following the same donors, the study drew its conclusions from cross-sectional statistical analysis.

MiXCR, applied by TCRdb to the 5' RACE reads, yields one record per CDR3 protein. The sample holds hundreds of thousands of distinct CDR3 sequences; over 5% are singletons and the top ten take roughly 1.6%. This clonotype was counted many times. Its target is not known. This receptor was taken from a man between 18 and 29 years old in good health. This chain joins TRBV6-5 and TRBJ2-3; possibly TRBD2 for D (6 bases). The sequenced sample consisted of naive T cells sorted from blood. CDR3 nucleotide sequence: TGTGCCAGCAGTTACTCGTTGGGGAGCGGGAGCACAGATACGCAGTATTTT. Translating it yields CASSYSLGSGSTDTQYF.